Listed below are T cell receptor beta chains from one sample, sequenced in a study of T-cell reconstitution after alpha-beta-depleted transplantation in children. TCRdb re-called the PCR reads with MiXCR, one entry per CDR3 protein. The sample carries a few hundred thousand distinct CDR3 sequences, approximately 20% recorded once. Sequencing used PBMCs from the stem cell graft donor, obtained from the stem cell graft. The receptors derive from a human donor who donated a stem cell graft to a child with acute lymphoblastic leukemia. Both conserved end residues are part of each CDR3. Each record gives: V gene, clone size, D gene, J gene, CDR3 DNA, CDR3 protein. A D gene is named only where the DNA matches it firmly. Where a row states a size, it is once, few, many or the class of an expanded clone; other rows omit it.

V gene: TRBV5-1; clone size: NA; D gene: NA; J gene: TRBJ2-1; CDR3 DNA: TGCGCCAGCAGTTATCGGACCTACAATGAGCAGTTCTTC; CDR3 protein: CASSYRTYNEQFF
V gene: TRBV7-9; clone size: few; D gene: TRBD1; J gene: TRBJ2-7; CDR3 DNA: TGTGCCAGCAGCTACAGGGGGTCCACCTACGAGCAGTACTTC; CDR3 protein: CASSYRGSTYEQYF
V gene: TRBV19; clone size: NA; D gene: TRBD1; J gene: TRBJ2-7; CDR3 DNA: TGTGCCAGTACCGGGGACAGCTCCTACGAGCAGTACTTC; CDR3 protein: CASTGDSSYEQYF
V gene: TRBV27; clone size: few; D gene: NA; J gene: TRBJ2-7; CDR3 DNA: TGTGCCAGCGGTTACGGGGGCTCCTACGAGCAGTACTTC; CDR3 protein: CASGYGGSYEQYF
V gene: TRBV3-1; clone size: NA; D gene: TRBD2; J gene: TRBJ2-3; CDR3 DNA: TGTGCCAGCAGTAGGTTGGCGGGAGGGCCCACAGATACGCAGTATTTT; CDR3 protein: CASSRLAGGPTDTQYF
V gene: TRBV9; clone size: few; D gene: NA; J gene: TRBJ2-1; CDR3 DNA: TGTGCCAGCAGCCAGGGGACTGTTTACAATGAGCAGTTCTTC; CDR3 protein: CASSQGTVYNEQFF
V gene: TRBV5-1; clone size: NA; D gene: TRBD1; J gene: TRBJ2-2; CDR3 DNA: TGCGCCAGCAGCTTGGTATTACAGGGGACGACCGGGGAGCTGTTTTTT; CDR3 protein: CASSLVLQGTTGELFF
V gene: TRBV5-1; clone size: few; D gene: TRBD1; J gene: TRBJ1-2; CDR3 DNA: TGCGCCAGCAGCTTTTTTACAGGGGACGGCTACACCTTC; CDR3 protein: CASSFFTGDGYTF
V gene: TRBV5-1; clone size: NA; D gene: TRBD1; J gene: TRBJ1-1; CDR3 DNA: TGCGCCAGCAGTGGACAGGGGAGTCCTGAAGCTTTCTTT; CDR3 protein: CASSGQGSPEAFF
V gene: TRBV7-9; clone size: many; D gene: NA; J gene: TRBJ2-7; CDR3 DNA: TGTGCCAGCAGCCCGGACACTTACGAGCAGTACTTC; CDR3 protein: CASSPDTYEQYF
V gene: TRBV7-9; clone size: NA; D gene: NA; J gene: TRBJ2-7; CDR3 DNA: TGTGCCAGGTGGCTACGGGAGACCTACGAGCAGTACTTC; CDR3 protein: CARWLRETYEQYF
V gene: TRBV20-1; clone size: NA; D gene: NA; J gene: TRBJ2-7; CDR3 DNA: TGCAGTGCTAGAAGGGGTCCTAGCTGGTACTTC; CDR3 protein: CSARRGPSWYF
V gene: TRBV5-1; clone size: many; D gene: TRBD2; J gene: TRBJ2-7; CDR3 DNA: TGCGCCAGCAGAGGTACTAGCGGGGCCTACGAGCAGTACTTC; CDR3 protein: CASRGTSGAYEQYF
V gene: TRBV3-1; clone size: NA; D gene: TRBD2; J gene: TRBJ2-7; CDR3 DNA: TGTGCCAGCAGCCAAGAAGGACTAGCGGGAGTCCTAAAAAACTCCTACGAGCAGTACTTC; CDR3 protein: CASSQEGLAGVLKNSYEQYF
V gene: TRBV20-1; clone size: few; D gene: TRBD2; J gene: TRBJ2-1; CDR3 DNA: TGCAGTGCCCCAGTCTTGGCGGGAGGGGGAGGTGAGCAGTTCTTC; CDR3 protein: CSAPVLAGGGGEQFF
V gene: TRBV4-2; clone size: NA; D gene: NA; J gene: TRBJ2-1; CDR3 DNA: TGTGCCAGCAGCCAAGATCCCAGGGTGAACAATGAGCAGTTCTTC; CDR3 protein: CASSQDPRVNNEQFF
V gene: TRBV6-6; clone size: NA; D gene: NA; J gene: TRBJ2-2; CDR3 DNA: TGTGCCAGCACGTTGGAACTAGCCGGGGAGCTGTTTTTT; CDR3 protein: CASTLELAGELFF
V gene: TRBV27; clone size: few; D gene: NA; J gene: TRBJ1-2; CDR3 DNA: TGTGCCAGCAGTACGAGGGGTTCAGGGGACTATGGCTACACCTTC; CDR3 protein: CASSTRGSGDYGYTF
V gene: TRBV9; clone size: few; D gene: NA; J gene: TRBJ1-2; CDR3 DNA: TGTGCCAGCAGCGTAGTCTATGGGGCGGACCCTAACTATGGCTACACCTTC; CDR3 protein: CASSVVYGADPNYGYTF
V gene: TRBV5-1; clone size: few; D gene: NA; J gene: TRBJ2-3; CDR3 DNA: TGCGCCAGCAGCTTGGTTTTCGGGAGAGTGATGGATACGCAGTATTTT; CDR3 protein: CASSLVFGRVMDTQYF
V gene: TRBV7-9; clone size: few; D gene: TRBD1; J gene: TRBJ1-3; CDR3 DNA: TGTGCCAGCAGCTCTGGGACAGCCGGAAACACCATATATTTT; CDR3 protein: CASSSGTAGNTIYF
V gene: TRBV18; clone size: NA; D gene: TRBD2; J gene: TRBJ2-7; CDR3 DNA: TGTGCCAGCTCACGCTTCCCTCTAGCGGGAGGGGACGAGCAGTACTTC; CDR3 protein: CASSRFPLAGGDEQYF
V gene: TRBV29-1; clone size: NA; D gene: NA; J gene: TRBJ2-5; CDR3 DNA: TGCAGCGTTCAAGATTCGGAGACCCAGTACTTC; CDR3 protein: CSVQDSETQYF
V gene: TRBV27; clone size: NA; D gene: NA; J gene: TRBJ2-7; CDR3 DNA: TGTGCCAGCAGTACGAGGTCGGGCGAGCAGTACTTC; CDR3 protein: CASSTRSGEQYF
V gene: TRBV12-3/TRBV12-4; clone size: NA; D gene: NA; J gene: TRBJ2-1; CDR3 DNA: TGTGCCAGCAGTTTAGGGCTAGGCTTCTATGAGCAGTTCTTC; CDR3 protein: CASSLGLGFYEQFF
V gene: TRBV27; clone size: NA; D gene: NA; J gene: TRBJ2-1; CDR3 DNA: TGTGCCAGCAGAAGCGACGGGACGAGGACCTACAATGAGCAGTTCTTC; CDR3 protein: CASRSDGTRTYNEQFF
V gene: TRBV5-1; clone size: few; D gene: NA; J gene: TRBJ1-1; CDR3 DNA: TGCGCCAGCAGCCCCTTCAGCGCCTTCACTGAAGCTTTCTTT; CDR3 protein: CASSPFSAFTEAFF
V gene: TRBV21-1; clone size: NA; D gene: NA; J gene: TRBJ1-5; CDR3 DNA: TGTGCCAGCAGCCAGGGCATCCGGGACAGGGGATTCAATCAGCCCCAGCATTTT; CDR3 protein: CASSQGIRDRGFNQPQHF
V gene: TRBV11-2; clone size: NA; D gene: NA; J gene: TRBJ2-5; CDR3 DNA: TGTGCCAGCAGCCCAAAAACCCAGCGCCATCAAGAGACCCAGTACTTC; CDR3 protein: CASSPKTQRHQETQYF
V gene: TRBV12-5; clone size: NA; D gene: NA; J gene: TRBJ1-2; CDR3 DNA: TGTGCTAGTGGTTTGCCCGGCTATGGCTACACCTTC; CDR3 protein: CASGLPGYGYTF
V gene: TRBV7-3; clone size: few; D gene: TRBD1; J gene: TRBJ2-2; CDR3 DNA: TGTGCCAGCAGCCTACAGGGGAGACCGGACACCGGGGAGCTGTTTTTT; CDR3 protein: CASSLQGRPDTGELFF
V gene: TRBV7-3; clone size: few; D gene: TRBD1; J gene: TRBJ2-3; CDR3 DNA: TGTGCCAGCAGCACCGGGACAGGGGGCAGAGATACGCAGTATTTT; CDR3 protein: CASSTGTGGRDTQYF
V gene: TRBV25-1; clone size: NA; D gene: TRBD1; J gene: TRBJ1-1; CDR3 DNA: TGTGCCAGCAGCTCCGGGACAGGGGGCTTCTACACTGAAGCTTTCTTT; CDR3 protein: CASSSGTGGFYTEAFF
V gene: TRBV7-9; clone size: NA; D gene: NA; J gene: TRBJ1-3; CDR3 DNA: TGTGCCAGCACCGCCAACCGCTCTGGAAACACCATATATTTT; CDR3 protein: CASTANRSGNTIYF
V gene: TRBV6-2/TRBV6-3; clone size: few; D gene: NA; J gene: TRBJ2-3; CDR3 DNA: TGTGCCAGCAGTTACTCTTTTGGAGACCCAGATACGCAGTATTTT; CDR3 protein: CASSYSFGDPDTQYF
V gene: TRBV6-5; clone size: NA; D gene: TRBD2; J gene: TRBJ2-4; CDR3 DNA: TGTGCCAGCAGTTACCTCAAGAAAAGCGGGAGGGGGAACATTCAGTACTTC; CDR3 protein: CASSYLKKSGRGNIQYF
V gene: TRBV27; clone size: NA; D gene: TRBD2; J gene: TRBJ2-5; CDR3 DNA: TGTGCCAGCAGTGATTTAGCGGGGCCGCAAGAGACCCAGTACTTC; CDR3 protein: CASSDLAGPQETQYF
V gene: TRBV4-2; clone size: NA; D gene: TRBD1; J gene: TRBJ2-1; CDR3 DNA: TGTGCCAGCAGCCAAGCGGCGTTCGGGACAGGGGGTGAAAATGAGCAGTTCTTC; CDR3 protein: CASSQAAFGTGGENEQFF
V gene: TRBV4-2; clone size: NA; D gene: NA; J gene: TRBJ2-7; CDR3 DNA: TGTGCCAGCAGCCAAGAGAGGTTTTACGAGCAGTACTTC; CDR3 protein: CASSQERFYEQYF
V gene: TRBV20-1; clone size: NA; D gene: TRBD2; J gene: TRBJ2-1; CDR3 DNA: TGCAGCCCGTCGGGGGGGAACTCCTACAATGAGCAGTTCTTC; CDR3 protein: CSPSGGNSYNEQFF
V gene: TRBV6-5; clone size: few; D gene: TRBD1; J gene: TRBJ1-5; CDR3 DNA: TGTGCCAGCAGTTACGGACAGGGGGGCAATCAGCCCCAGCATTTT; CDR3 protein: CASSYGQGGNQPQHF
V gene: TRBV12-3/TRBV12-4; clone size: NA; D gene: NA; J gene: TRBJ1-4; CDR3 DNA: TGTGCCAGCAGGGGGTTCAATGAAAAACTGTTTTTT; CDR3 protein: CASRGFNEKLFF
V gene: TRBV11-2; clone size: few; D gene: NA; J gene: TRBJ1-4; CDR3 DNA: TGTGCCAGCAGCTTCACCTATAATGAAAAACTGTTTTTT; CDR3 protein: CASSFTYNEKLFF
V gene: TRBV4-1; clone size: NA; D gene: NA; J gene: TRBJ2-4; CDR3 DNA: TGCGCCAGCAGCCAAGAGAACCCTCCCTACTCCAAAAACATTCAGTACTTC; CDR3 protein: CASSQENPPYSKNIQYF
V gene: TRBV7-6; clone size: few; D gene: NA; J gene: TRBJ1-1; CDR3 DNA: TGTGCCAGCAGCCAGTGGGGGACTGAAGCTTTCTTT; CDR3 protein: CASSQWGTEAFF
V gene: TRBV5-1; clone size: NA; D gene: NA; J gene: TRBJ2-1; CDR3 DNA: TGCGCCAGCAGCTTGTTCCTAGCGAGGAGCTCCTACAATGAGCAGTTCTTC; CDR3 protein: CASSLFLARSSYNEQFF
V gene: TRBV29-1; clone size: few; D gene: TRBD2; J gene: TRBJ2-2; CDR3 DNA: TGCAGCGCGACGTTAACGGGGACTAGCGGGAGGGAGAACACCGGGGAGCTGTTTTTT; CDR3 protein: CSATLTGTSGRENTGELFF
V gene: TRBV6-1; clone size: NA; D gene: NA; J gene: TRBJ1-1; CDR3 DNA: TGTGCCAGCAGTGAAGCAGCGGCCGATTTGTACATGAACACTGAAGCTTTCTTT; CDR3 protein: CASSEAAADLYMNTEAFF